This T cell receptor beta chain was sequenced during a study of patients with pleural tuberculosis. This clonotype was observed many times. V was trimmed by 5 bases and J by 0 bases, leaving 13 bases between them. This CDR3 spans 14 amino acids. CDR1 and CDR2 from the germline V gene are DFQATT and SNEGSKA (reference sequence). TCRdb reanalysed the reads using MiXCR and keeps one entry per CDR3 protein. The repertoire holds tens of thousands of distinct CDR3 sequences, with 6% to 8% as singletons. The V gene is TRBV20-1, the J gene TRBJ2-5, with D perhaps matching TRBD1 (5 bases). This TCR derives from a human donor with pleural tuberculosis. The CDR3 DNA sequence: TGCAGTGCTCAGGACGTGGACAACCAAGAGACCCAGTACTTC. Translated, it gives CSAQDVDNQETQYF.